The source of this T cell receptor (beta chain) is a study of response to subunit inactivated influenza vaccine. Study results and limitations: The authors suggested that every seasonal influenza vaccination recruits few new T cells.

This clonotype has more than one count but fewer than ten. Its antigen is not known. MiXCR was run by TCRdb on the RT-PCR reads, yielding one entry per CDR3 protein. The sample lists roughly 650,000 distinct CDR3 sequences; approximately 14% were seen once. CDR3 length equals 16 residues. Germline assignment: CDR1 LGHDT and CDR2 YNNKEL (reference sequence). V shed 5 bases, J shed 4 bases, and the junction held 7 bases outside the gene matches. The sequenced sample was PBMCs from blood, obtained 14 to 15 days before vaccination. The chain joins TRBV3-1 to TRBJ2-2, with TRBD2 matching 10 bases. This receptor was obtained from a man aged 50 to 60 who received an inactivated influenza vaccine. The CDR3 sequence is CASSYRTSGVTGELFF. CDR3 DNA: TGTGCCAGCAGCTATAGGACTAGCGGAGTCACCGGGGAGCTGTTTTTT.